The 29 T cell receptor beta chains below all came from one sample that was sequenced in a study of identical twins. Each CDR3 protein is one row after TCRdb ran MiXCR on the 5' RACE reads. This repertoire shows 690,000 or so distinct CDR3 sequences, around 5.7% found once; its top ten account for approximately 2%. The sample was naive T cells sorted from blood. These receptors were obtained from a man younger than 30 in good health.

This clonotype was seen at least ten times. The rearrangement joins TRBV24-1 to TRBJ1-5; D is uncertain. The V gene's germline CDR1 is KGHDR and CDR2 SFDVKD. The CDR3 length is 14 residues. Trimming removed 3 bases from V and 3 bases from J, with 8 bases in between. This CDR3 is CATSDGLVNQPQHF. The DNA of the CDR3 is TGTGCCACCAGTGATGGACTGGTCAATCAGCCCCAGCATTTT.

The gene calls are TRBV4-1 and TRBJ1-5; TRBD1 matches 10 bases. The length of the CDR3 is 15 residues. V gave up 0 bases and J gave up 6 bases; unmatched junction bases: 2. Germline assignment: CDR1 MGHRA and CDR2 YSYEKL. As DNA, the CDR3 is TGCGCCAGCAGCCAAGAAGGGACAGGGGCTCAGCCCCAGCATTTT. Translated: CASSQEGTGAQPQHF.

This clonotype was counted many times. The chain links TRBV10-2 to TRBJ2-1; tentatively, D is TRBD1 or TRBD2 (8 bases each). Trimming took 3 bases from V and 12 from J, leaving 18 bases between them. This CDR3 has 14 amino acids. Looked up from germline, CDR1 is WSHSY and CDR2 is SAAADI. In nucleotides, the CDR3 is TGCGCCAGCAGTGACCCCGGGGGGGACAGGAGGCAGTTCTTC. Amino acid sequence: CASSDPGGDRRQFF.

This chain connects TRBV6-2 or TRBV6-3 to TRBJ2-7, with D perhaps being TRBD1 or TRBD2 (6 bases each). Per the germline V gene, CDR1 is MNHEY and CDR2 is SVGEGT. V lost 5 bases to trimming and J lost 10 bases, with 18 bases between them. The CDR3 sequence is 13 residues long. CDR3 DNA sequence: TGTGCCAGCAGTGGGGGGCTTGCGGTCGAACAGTACTTC. This codes for CASSGGLAVEQYF.

This clonotype was counted many times. V and J are TRBV5-1 and TRBJ2-3, with no clear D. Trimming removed 6 bases at V and 6 bases at J, with 11 bases between. CDR3 size: 12 residues. Germline CDR1 and CDR2: SGHRS and YFSETQ. CDR3 bases: TGCGCCAGCAAACAAACTTGGGATACGCAGTATTTT. Protein product: CASKQTWDTQYF.

This clonotype was seen ten or more times. The V gene is TRBV12-3 or TRBV12-4, the J gene TRBJ1-5, with D uncertain. V was shortened by 6 bases and J by 0 bases, with 6 bases between the two germline ends. This CDR3 spans 13 amino acids. The CDR3 sequence: CASRGYSNQPQHF. CDR3 coding DNA: TGTGCCAGCAGGGGGTATAGCAATCAGCCCCAGCATTTT.

There are many counts of this clonotype. V is TRBV16 and J is TRBJ1-5; D uncertain. V was shortened by 0 bases and J by 2 bases, with 8 bases between the two germline ends. The CDR3 totals 15 residues. Germline V gives CDR1 KGHSY, CDR2 FQNENV. In DNA form, the CDR3 reads TGTGCCAGCAGCCAATCGGCAAGGGGCAATCAGCCCCAGCATTTT. Translated: CASSQSARGNQPQHF. Together with reference TRBV16 and TRBJ1-5, the CDR3 gives the full variable domain: GEEVAQTPKHLVRGEGQKAKLYCAPIKGHSYVFWYQQVLKNEFKFLISFQNENVFDETGMPKERFSAKCLPNSPCSLEIQATKLEDSAVYFCASSQSARGNQPQHFGDGTRLSIL.

This clonotype was seen a few times. This sequence joins TRBV6-1 and TRBJ2-1, with 9 bases identical to TRBD2. Germline CDR1 and CDR2: MNHNS and SASEGT. With 8 bases clipped from V and 6 bases from J, the junction kept 17 bases outside the gene matches. The CDR3 totals 17 residues. The CDR3 protein is CASSIFSVRGRVNEQFF. The CDR3 DNA follows: TGTGCCAGCTCAATATTTTCGGTCCGCGGGAGGGTCAATGAGCAGTTCTTC.

V and J are TRBV11-3 and TRBJ2-3; D remains unclear. V was pared by 0 bases and J by 0 bases, with 10 bases between. This CDR3 spans 16 amino acids. Germline CDR1 SGHNT, CDR2 YENEEA. CDR3 residues: CASSLDGSASTDTQYF. The CDR3, as DNA: TGTGCCAGCAGCTTAGACGGTTCCGCTAGCACAGATACGCAGTATTTT.

This clonotype occurred a few times. The rearrangement links TRBV5-1 to TRBJ2-5; 15 bases are a match to TRBD2. This CDR3 comprises 15 residues. Unmatched junction bases numbered 6, after V lost 4 bases and J lost 8 bases. In germline, CDR1 is SGHRS, CDR2 YFSETQ. The CDR3 loop is CASSGGLAGGQTQYF. DNA of the CDR3: TGCGCCAGCAGCGGGGGACTAGCGGGAGGTCAAACCCAGTACTTC.

This clonotype appeared a few times. This CDR3 reads CATSRVLSGREDTQYF. DNA of the CDR3: TGTGCCACCAGCAGAGTTCTTAGCGGGAGAGAGGATACGCAGTATTTT. The V gene is TRBV15, the J gene TRBJ2-3, with TRBD2 matching over 9 bases. V lost 1 base and J lost 6; bases outside the gene matches: 8. Germline V gene lookup returns CDR1 LNHNV and CDR2 YYDKDF (reference sequence). The length of the CDR3 is 16 residues.

The chain carries TRBV7-9 and TRBJ1-1; possible D gene TRBD1, 5 bases. Trimming left V 1 base short and J 1 base short, with 7 bases between. This CDR3 comprises 14 residues. CDR1 SEHNR and CDR2 FQNEAQ come from the germline V gene (reference sequence). CDR3 sequence: CASSLGGKNTEAFF. CDR3 DNA: TGTGCCAGCAGCTTAGGGGGGAAGAACACTGAAGCTTTCTTT. The whole variable domain, remainder taken from reference TRBV7-9 and TRBJ1-1, is DTGVSQNPRHKITKRGQNVTFRCDPISEHNRLYWYRQTLGQGPEFLTYFQNEAQLEKSRLLSDRFSAERPKGSFSTLEIQRTEQGDSAMYLCASSLGGKNTEAFFGQGTRLTVV.

In its sample, this clonotype was seen many times. The chain uses TRBV12-3 or TRBV12-4 and TRBJ2-2, with 11 bases that match TRBD2. V lost 4 bases, J lost 7 bases, and 8 bases stayed unmatched. This CDR3 has 16 amino acids. In nucleotides, the CDR3 is TGTGCCAGCAGTTCGCCGGGACTAGCGGAATTCGGGGAGCTGTTTTTT. It codes for CASSSPGLAEFGELFF.

J is TRBJ2-6 and V is TRBV12-3 or TRBV12-4, with D perhaps TRBD2 (6 bases). The CDR3 spans 18 residues. Trimming removed 6 bases at V and 1 base at J, with 19 bases between. CDR3 loop: CASRHSGTFASGANVLTF. In DNA form, the CDR3 reads TGTGCCAGCAGACATTCCGGGACTTTTGCTTCTGGGGCCAACGTCCTGACTTTC.

This clonotype was found many times. The chain recombines TRBV5-1 with TRBJ2-3, with D maybe TRBD2 (5 bases). V was cut by 2 bases and J by 0 bases, with 10 bases left in between. The CDR3 runs 15 residues. The germline gives CDR1 SGHRS, CDR2 YFSETQ. The CDR3 DNA is TGCGCCAGCAGCTTTCGAGGGTTAAGCACAGATACGCAGTATTTT. Encoded protein: CASSFRGLSTDTQYF.

This chain joins TRBV6-1 and TRBJ2-1; 14 nucleotides align to TRBD2. The germline CDR1 and CDR2 sequences are MNHNS and SASEGT. Germline trimming cut 6 bases from V and 9 bases from J; bases unmatched to any gene: 4. This CDR3 region has 14 residues. CDR3 in DNA: TGTGCCAGCAGGGGGACTAGCGGGAGCCCTGAGCAGTTCTTC. Translation gives CASRGTSGSPEQFF.

This chain joins TRBV4-1 and TRBJ1-2; no definite D call. This CDR3 is built from 13 residues. CDR1 is MGHRA, CDR2 YSYEKL, per germline. Trimming took 1 base from V and 7 from J, leaving 10 bases between them. CDR3 sequence reads: CASSQGSERGYTF. DNA of the CDR3: TGCGCCAGCAGCCAAGGCTCGGAACGTGGCTACACCTTC.

This clonotype was counted a few times. The chain recombines TRBV3-1 with TRBJ1-3; TRBD1 aligns across 8 bases. This CDR3 has 17 residues. V shed 2 bases and J 4 bases; nucleotides not matched to a gene: 10. The germline V gene encodes CDR1 LGHDT and CDR2 YNNKEL (reference sequence). CDR3 residues: CASSQQGAGALGNTIYF. DNA for the CDR3: TGTGCCAGCAGCCAACAGGGGGCAGGGGCGCTGGGAAACACCATATATTTT.

This clonotype was seen repeatedly, ten times or more. V and J are TRBV20-1 and TRBJ2-3; the D gene is possibly TRBD1 (6 bases). V lost 8 bases and J lost 7, with 22 bases in between. In germline, CDR1 is DFQATT, CDR2 SNEGSKA (reference sequence). The CDR3 runs to 14 residues. The CDR3 sequence is CSTLGGVGSNTQYF. The CDR3 DNA reads as TGCAGTACCCTAGGGGGAGTGGGATCAAATACGCAGTATTTT.

This clonotype was found many times. The rearrangement links TRBV6-2 or TRBV6-3 to TRBJ1-1, with a weak D call TRBD1 (5 bases). The germline V and J ends were trimmed by 5 bases and 11 bases, with 15 bases remaining between them. Per the germline V gene, CDR1 is MNHEY and CDR2 is SVGEGT. The CDR3 is made up of 12 amino acids. The CDR3 DNA sequence: TGTGCCAGCAGTCATCCCAGGGAAGACGCTTTCTTT. Translated, it gives CASSHPREDAFF.

This clonotype has at least ten counts. The chain carries TRBV29-1 and TRBJ2-3; 7 nucleotides line up with TRBD2. The CDR3 is 19 amino acids. Germline CDR1 SQVTM, CDR2 ANQGSEA. The V segment lost 2 bases and the J segment 0 bases; nucleotides outside the gene matches: 17. Written as DNA, the CDR3 is TGCAGCGTTGAAATCCCAGCGGGAAGGTCTGAATTGAGCACAGATACGCAGTATTTT. Translation gives CSVEIPAGRSELSTDTQYF.

This clonotype was observed at least ten times. The chain couples TRBV12-3 or TRBV12-4 to TRBJ2-1, with D tentatively TRBD1 (7 bases). The germline V and J ends were trimmed by 8 bases and 15 bases, with 23 bases remaining between them. There are 13 residues in the CDR3. CDR3 sequence: CASFYLGGGEWFF. Written as DNA, the CDR3 is TGTGCCAGCTTTTATCTCGGAGGGGGCGAATGGTTCTTC.

This CDR3 is CASSPERDLNTGELFF. DNA for the CDR3: TGTGCCAGCTCACCAGAGCGGGACCTAAACACCGGGGAGCTGTTTTTT. The chain recombines TRBV18 with TRBJ2-2; 7 positions agree with TRBD2. With 2 bases clipped from V and 2 bases from J, the junction kept 5 bases outside the gene matches. CDR1 and CDR2 (germline): KGHSH, LQKENI. There are 16 residues in the CDR3.

This clonotype came up many times. This rearrangement joins TRBV20-1 to TRBJ1-2, with 7 bases lining up with TRBD1. The CDR3 is 15 amino acids. V dropped 6 bases and J dropped 5; count of bases not matched to a gene: 15. The germline V gene encodes CDR1 DFQATT and CDR2 SNEGSKA (reference sequence). Written as DNA, the CDR3 is TGCAGTGCCGGGCTCCCTCCAGGGGGAGAATATGGCTACACCTTC. Its protein product is CSAGLPPGGEYGYTF.

At least ten counts were recorded for this clonotype. The chain couples TRBV29-1 to TRBJ2-1, with 8 positions matching TRBD1. J was trimmed by 0 bases and V by 8 bases; bases with no gene match: 6. Germline-derived CDR1 and CDR2 are SQVTM and ANQGSEA. The CDR3 sequence is 14 residues long. The CDR3 bases are TGCAGCATCTGGACAGGGAGCTCCTACAATGAGCAGTTCTTC. This gives the protein CSIWTGSSYNEQFF.

This clonotype was detected many times. DNA of the CDR3: TGCGCCAGCAGCTTACGAAGCGGTAGTATCCCCGGGGAGCTGTTTTTT. It translates to CASSLRSGSIPGELFF. The chain employs TRBV5-1 and TRBJ2-2; D is possibly TRBD2 (5 bases). Germline V gives CDR1 SGHRS, CDR2 YFSETQ. The V end lost 2 bases, the J end lost 6 bases, and 17 bases lay between the germline ends. The CDR3 contains 16 residues.

A few counts support this clonotype. The chain uses TRBV2 and TRBJ2-1; 9 positions match TRBD2. J gave up 6 bases and V 3 bases, and 6 bases lay outside the gene matches. The CDR3 has 15 residues. CDR1 and CDR2 from the germline V gene are SNHLY and FYNNEI. The CDR3 spells CASSDTAGGANEQFF. The CDR3 bases are TGTGCCAGCAGTGATACGGCGGGAGGGGCCAATGAGCAGTTCTTC.

This clonotype appeared many times. The CDR3 DNA reads TGCGCCAGCAGCCCGGGACAGGGATGGAATGAGCAGTTCTTC. It encodes CASSPGQGWNEQFF. The genes are TRBV5-1 and TRBJ2-1, with TRBD1 identical over 9 bases. Germline V gene lookup returns CDR1 SGHRS and CDR2 YFSETQ. The CDR3 runs to 14 residues. After removal of 4 bases from V and 7 bases from J, the junction contained 6 bases not matched to a gene.

A few counts support this clonotype. The chain carries TRBV7-2 and TRBJ2-5; TRBD2 matches at 13 bases. Unmatched junction bases numbered 3, after V lost 1 base and J lost 1 base. Germline V CDR1 and CDR2: SGHTA, FQGNSA. The CDR3 totals 17 residues. CDR3 DNA: TGTGCCAGCAGCTTAGGACGGACTAGCGGGGGCCAAGAGACCCAGTACTTC. Translating gives CASSLGRTSGGQETQYF.